This TCR beta chain is from a study of OX40 agonist ivuxolimab in advanced cancers. Some background on the complete study: Ivuxolimab was an agonistic, fully human IgG2 monoclonal antibody directed against OX40 (CD134), a costimulatory receptor. A male proportion of roughly 80% and a mean age of approximately 58 years, ranging from roughly 23 to 85, were recorded for the dose-escalation cohort. The paper reports the monotherapy dose-escalation portion (N ≈ 50 patients) of the phase I ivuxolimab trial. Patients were allowed to have had prior anti-PD-1, anti-PD-L1 or anti-CTLA-4 therapy, and 30% to 50% of the dose-escalation patients had previously received checkpoint inhibitors. Partial responses occurred in three dose-escalation patients: two with cutaneous melanoma and one with hepatocellular carcinoma. Intravenous ivuxolimab was administered to patients every 2 weeks at six dose levels: 0.01, 0.1, 0.3, 1.5, 3 and 10 mg/kg. Of the roughly 52 dose-escalation patients, hepatocellular carcinoma was present in approximately 20, melanoma in around 15, renal cell carcinoma in 9 and head and neck cancer in 9. Peripheral TCRbeta sequencing aimed to test whether ivuxolimab altered TCR sequence diversity and caused clonal T-cell expansion.

Results the study describes overall, beyond this receptor: Which antigens the clonally expanded peripheral T cells were specific for was not determined. In partial responders in the 0.1-3.0 mg/kg groups, normalized peripheral clonal expansion was found to be among the lowest, especially among CD8+ T cells. After ivuxolimab, expanded clones were on average more numerous among CD8+ T cells than among CD4+ T cells. At doses of 0.1 to 3.0 mg/kg, clonal expansion of both CD4+ and CD8+ blood T cells was observed from baseline to week 6. Low levels of normalized T-cell clonal expansion were also seen in some patients who did not respond.

Patients with a history of autoimmune disease or receiving systemic immunosuppression were excluded from the trial. In every dose cohort, peripheral blood was drawn for TCR sequencing at baseline, cycle 4 day 1, and cycle 7 day 1. Samples came from an open-label, multicenter, first-in-human phase I dose-escalation trial of ivuxolimab. Adults with locally advanced or metastatic head and neck squamous cell, hepatocellular, melanoma or renal cell carcinoma were enrolled in the trial. Before TCR sequencing, CD4+ T cells and CD8+ T cells from peripheral blood were sorted into separate populations. Genomic DNA was isolated from the sorted cells so that the TCRbeta CDR3 region could be sequenced. The immunoSEQ Assay was used to sequence the TCRbeta CDR3 regions. TCRdb limited this immuneACCESS table to in-frame rearrangements with V and J called. A share of clones is missing; checked studies link under half to unresolved V genes, and the rest is unexplained. Here the sample has roughly 89,000 clones; 80% to 90% occur a single time. About 7.2% of the sample goes to the ten largest clones.

As to this clone: The clone's antigen remains unknown. Qualities for individual bases were not recorded, and no much larger clone is one base off.

This clonotype was sampled from an adult with an advanced solid tumor such as melanoma, head and neck, liver or kidney cancer. The sample was CD4+ or CD8+ T cells sorted from blood, taken in a trial of the OX40 agonist ivuxolimab.

The CDR3 reads CASSYGTNQPQHF. The DNA reads as follows: TGTGCCAGCAGTTATGGGACGAATCAGCCCCAGCATTTT. The V gene is TRBV27 and the J gene is TRBJ1-5; tentative D gene TRBD1, with 5 bases matching. In the germline V gene (reference sequence), CDR1 corresponds to MNHEY and CDR2 to SMNVEV. Cut back by 4 bases and 4 bases, the V and J ends lie 8 bases apart. Including the terminal cysteine and phenylalanine, the CDR3 comprises 13 residues. Only the CDR3 portion is preserved as DNA: 39 bases, with reading frame beginning at the first base.